A selection of T cell receptor beta chains follows, all from one sample in a study of blood T cells in healthy people across ages. TCRdb redid the calling of the 5' RACE reads with MiXCR, one entry per CDR3 protein. The table has approximately 800,000 distinct CDR3 sequences, around 25% seen once. These same records also appear under a second study, on T cells of mothers and their children.

Sequenced input: blood. The origin of the receptors is a boy between 10 and 17 years old in good health. Both conserved end residues are part of each CDR3. D genes are given only for firm matches. Size is omitted from some rows. Given values are once, few, many or a class for expanded clones.

-,TRBJ2-7,TRBV5-1,-,TGCGCCAGCAAATCAGGACAGAACTACGAGCAGTACTTC,CASKSGQNYEQYF
-,TRBJ2-7,TRBV2,-,TGTGCCAGCAGACCACTAGAATACGAGCAGTACTTC,CASRPLEYEQYF
few,TRBJ2-5,TRBV18,-,TGTGCCAGCTCACCACGTTCGGCAGGGACGGCATTAGAGACCCAGTACTTC,CASSPRSAGTALETQYF
-,TRBJ2-5,TRBV7-2,-,TGTGCCAGCAGCTTATGGGTGGGGGAGACCCAGTACTTC,CASSLWVGETQYF
-,TRBJ2-1,TRBV20-1,-,TGCAGTGCTAGCGACCCTGGGGGGAGCTCCTACAATGAGCAGTTCTTC,CSASDPGGSSYNEQFF
once,TRBJ2-5,TRBV10-3,-,TGTGCCATCAGTGAGTCGGTAAGGGGGACCCAGTACTTC,CAISESVRGTQYF
few,TRBJ2-3,TRBV2,-,TGTGCCGCTCAACCCGGAGGGGGGGGCGACGATACGCAGTATTTT,CAAQPGGGGDDTQYF
few,TRBJ2-5,TRBV7-2,-,TGTGCCAGCAGCACCGGAGATAGTCAGGAGACCCAGTACTTC,CASSTGDSQETQYF
-,TRBJ2-7,TRBV7-3,TRBD2,TGCGCCAGCAGCTTGCTAGCGGGGGACAACTACGAGCAGTACTTC,CASSLLAGDNYEQYF
few,TRBJ1-2,TRBV5-1,TRBD1,TGCGCCAGCAGCTTGGAAACAGGGGGCGACGGCTACACCTTC,CASSLETGGDGYTF
-,TRBJ2-7,TRBV4-1,TRBD2,TGCGCCAGCAGCCAAGTTCTAGCGGGGCCAAGCCAGTACTTC,CASSQVLAGPSQYF
-,TRBJ2-3,TRBV5-5,TRBD1,TGTGCCAGCAGCTTCACAGGGGAACCCACAGATACGCAGTATTTT,CASSFTGEPTDTQYF
few,TRBJ2-5,TRBV20-1,TRBD1,TGCAGTGCTGCAGGGGGCGATGAGACCCAGTACTTC,CSAAGGDETQYF
-,TRBJ2-1,TRBV29-1,TRBD1,TGCAGCGTTGAAAAGTTCGGACAGGGGGCATTGGGTGAGCAGTTCTTC,CSVEKFGQGALGEQFF